This TCR beta chain was recovered during a study of T cells in Graves' hyperthyroidism and ophthalmopathy. TCR beta CDR3 regions were amplified from RNA. Primed by the HTBI set, a first-round RT-PCR was run on the TCR CDR3. TCRdb itself ran the multiplex PCR reads through MiXCR, one entry per CDR3 protein. The table includes nearly 750,000 distinct CDR3 sequences, just over 35% detected once. This clonotype was counted between two and nine times. V was pared by 5 bases and J by 0 bases, with 11 bases between. The CDR3 runs 16 residues. Germline lookup yields CDR1 LNHDA and CDR2 SQIVND (reference sequence). Patients with uncontrolled infections, other autoimmune diseases, pregnancy or lactation were excluded. Thyroid ultrasound and orbital computed tomography, with clinical symptoms and serum thyroxine and TRAb, informed diagnoses. Using over 8.5 ml of fresh peripheral blood, PBMCs were prepared.

The specimen was blood. V and J are TRBV19 and TRBJ1-6, with TRBD1 as a possible D gene (6 bases). The receptor's source is a woman aged 35 to 49 with Graves' hyperthyroidism. The CDR3 protein is CASSPRTASYNSPLHF. DNA of the CDR3: TGTGCCAGTAGTCCCAGGACAGCCTCCTATAATTCACCCCTCCACTTT.